This T cell receptor beta chain was observed in a study of identical twins. Overall study results and limits: Diverse VJ usage suggested most zero-insertion clonotypes were not invariant T cells.

Points on this clonotype: What it recognizes is unknown. One end of the junction is discordant with germline, which a read error may explain.

Only healthy Caucasians were enrolled as donors. TCRdb itself ran the 5' RACE reads through MiXCR, one entry per CDR3 protein. The data hold roughly 1.6 million distinct CDR3 sequences, with around 33% observed a single time. Germline V gene sequence: CDR1 SGHRS, CDR2 YFSETQ. There are 14 residues in the CDR3. Sequenced input: cord blood. This TCR came from a newborn girl in good health. The genes are TRBV5-1 and TRBJ2-1, with D unclear. CDR3 amino acids: CASSLEIPRNGQFF. The CDR3 DNA sequence: TGCGCCAGCAGCTTAGAAATTCCGCGCAATGGGCAGTTCTTC. Using reference TRBV5-1 and TRBJ2-1 for the parts outside the CDR3, the full variable domain is KAGVTQTPRYLIKTRGQQVTLSCSPISGHRSVSWYQQTPGQGLQFLFEYFSETQRNKGNFPGRFSGRQFSNSRSEMNVSTLELGDSALYLCASSLEIPRNGQFFGPGTRLTVL.